This TCR beta chain was recovered during a study of blood T cell repertoires in COVID-19. Study-level background: The samples span acute and convalescent COVID-19 from the United States, Italy and Spain.

Some clones are missing from TCRdb's copy, which holds only in-frame ones; the method was immunoSEQ multiplex PCR. The sample shows 240,000 or so clones, around 90% of them seen only once. The V gene lost 4 bases and the J gene lost 8 bases, with 22 bases spanning the gap. Germline V lookup: CDR1 SGHRS, CDR2 YFSETQ. CDR3 length equals 16 residues. The gene calls are TRBV5-1 and TRBJ1-5; perhaps TRBD1 as D (5 bases). The sample taken for sequencing was peripheral blood. The TCR comes from a woman in her seventies with active or convalescent COVID-19. This chain's CDR3 is CASSAGTKLGAEPQHF. The DNA for the CDR3 is TGCGCCAGCAGCGCCGGGACTAAACTTGGGGCCGAGCCCCAGCATTTT.